A single sample gave rise to the 18 T cell receptor beta chains below, sequenced in a study of CD8 T cells in Susac syndrome. Random hexamers were used to reverse transcribe 0.5 to 1 ug of RNA. TCRdb re-called the immunoSEQ multiplex PCR reads through MiXCR, storing one row per CDR3 protein. The data show 100,000 to 150,000 distinct CDR3 sequences, approximately 96% seen once. Sequencing input: CD4+ T cells from PBMCs. The source is a human donor in good health.

The chain combines TRBV7-2 with TRBJ2-5; TRBD1 agrees at 7 bases. CDR1 is SGHTA, CDR2 FQGNSA, per germline. V dropped 6 bases and J dropped 2; count of bases not matched to a gene: 6. The CDR3 sequence is 14 residues long. This CDR3 is CASSYPGQQETQYF. The CDR3 DNA reads as TGTGCCAGCAGTTATCCGGGACAGCAAGAGACCCAGTACTTC.

This rearrangement joins TRBV15 to TRBJ2-2; D gene unclear. There are 14 residues in the CDR3. V lost 0 bases, J lost 6 bases, and 8 bases lay in between. Germline values: CDR1 LNHNV, CDR2 YYDKDF (reference sequence). The CDR3 spells CATSRDLTPGELFF. CDR3 bases: TGTGCCACCAGCAGAGACCTGACACCCGGGGAGCTGTTTTTT.

CDR3 nucleotides: TGTGCCAGCCGCTCTGGACAGGGAGGCGGCTACACCTTC. This translates into CASRSGQGGGYTF. The gene calls are TRBV2 and TRBJ1-2; 8 bases map to TRBD1. The CDR3 runs 13 residues. With 8 bases clipped from V and 8 bases from J, the junction kept 10 bases outside the gene matches. Germline CDR1 SNHLY, CDR2 FYNNEI.

V and J are TRBV5-1 and TRBJ2-1; 10 bases are shared with TRBD2. Germline lookup yields CDR1 SGHRS and CDR2 YFSETQ. The CDR3 covers 15 residues. The V gene end was trimmed by 1 base and the J gene end by 7 bases; junction bases not matched to a gene: 5. CDR3 DNA sequence: TGCGCCAGCAGCTTGAGGGCTAGCGGGAGAAATGAGCAGTTCTTC. Protein: CASSLRASGRNEQFF.

V usage is TRBV7-8 and J usage is TRBJ1-1; tentatively, D is TRBD1 (5 bases). In germline, CDR1 is SGHVS, CDR2 FQNEAQ. V shed 11 bases and J shed 6 bases, with 10 bases lying between them. The CDR3 runs to 10 residues. The CDR3 is CAAGQAEAFF. The DNA of the CDR3 is TGTGCCGCCGGACAAGCTGAAGCTTTCTTT. Full variable domain (missing parts from reference TRBV7-8 and TRBJ1-1): GAGVSQSPRYKVAKRGQDVALRCDPISGHVSLFWYQQALGQGPEFLTYFQNEAQLDKSGLPSDRFFAERPEGSVSTLKIQRTQQEDSAVYLCAAGQAEAFFGQGTRLTVV.

V usage is TRBV9 and J usage is TRBJ2-3; 11 bases align to TRBD1. V lost 3 bases and J lost 3; bases outside the gene matches: 3. This CDR3 is built from 15 residues. Germline-derived CDR1 and CDR2 are SGDLS and YYNGEE. The CDR3 DNA is TGTGCCAGCAGCGGCGGGACAGGGGGGACAGATACGCAGTATTTT. Translated, it gives CASSGGTGGTDTQYF.

This chain uses TRBV7-2 with TRBJ1-5, with no clear D. V lost 2 bases, J lost 5 bases, and 19 bases lay in between. Per the germline V gene, CDR1 is SGHTA and CDR2 is FQGNSA. This CDR3 is built from 17 residues. CDR3 loop: CASSLKGSVGFHQPQHF. Written as DNA, the CDR3 is TGTGCCAGCAGCTTAAAGGGTAGCGTAGGGTTTCATCAGCCCCAGCATTTT. The variable domain in full, completed from reference TRBV7-2 and TRBJ1-5, reads GAGVSQSPSNKVTEKGKDVELRCDPISGHTALYWYRQSLGQGLEFLIYFQGNSAPDKSGLPSDRFSAERTGGSVSTLTIQRTQQEDSAVYLCASSLKGSVGFHQPQHFGDGTRLSIL.

The J gene is TRBJ2-5, the V gene TRBV29-1; D uncertain. Trimming took off 1 base at V and 5 bases at J, with 17 bases between the two ends. CDR3 length: 15 residues. Looked up from germline, CDR1 is SQVTM and CDR2 is ANQGSEA. Here the CDR3 DNA reads TGCAGCGTTGAAGGGACCCCTGCGGCGGAGGAGACCCAGTACTTC. It translates to CSVEGTPAAEETQYF. Full variable domain (missing parts from reference TRBV29-1 and TRBJ2-5): SAVISQKPSRDICQRGTSLTIQCQVDSQVTMMFWYRQQPGQSLTLIATANQGSEATYESGFVIDKFPISRPNLTFSTLTVSNMSPEDSSIYLCSVEGTPAAEETQYFGPGTRLLVL.

This clonotype has a single count. V gene TRBV7-2 combines with J gene TRBJ1-2; weak D call: TRBD1 (5 bases). The V end was cut by 3 bases, the J end by 8 bases, with 13 bases between. Germline CDR1 and CDR2: SGHTA and FQGNSA. The CDR3 extends over 13 amino acids. Here the CDR3 reads CASSFRDLGGYTF. CDR3 coding DNA: TGTGCCAGCAGCTTCCGGGACCTAGGGGGCTACACCTTC.

The V call is TRBV3-1, the J call TRBJ2-3, with 8 bases identical to TRBD1. Germline CDR1 reads LGHDT; CDR2 reads YNNKEL (reference sequence). The trim removed 3 bases at V and 3 bases at J, leaving 2 bases unmatched. The CDR3 consists of 14 residues. Here the CDR3 reads CASSHRTGTDTQYF. The CDR3 DNA sequence: TGTGCCAGCAGCCATCGGACAGGGACAGATACGCAGTATTTT.

This clonotype was seen more than once but under ten times. The chain has TRBV6-1 and TRBJ1-1; 9 bases agree with TRBD1. The CDR3 length is 11 residues. Germline V lookup: CDR1 MNHNS, CDR2 SASEGT. The V gene end was trimmed by 8 bases and the J gene end by 8 bases; junction bases not matched to a gene: 3. In DNA form, the CDR3 reads TGTGCCAGCGGGGGACAGGGCGAAGCTTTCTTT. Its protein product is CASGGQGEAFF.

The V call is TRBV19, the J call TRBJ2-1, with 8 positions matching TRBD1. This CDR3 spans 16 amino acids. Germline V CDR1 and CDR2: LNHDA, SQIVND (reference sequence). V was clipped by 4 bases and J by 4 bases; unmatched bases: 9. CDR3 nucleotide sequence: TGTGCCAGTAGTACGGTCAGGGGGCCCCCATACAATGAGCAGTTCTTC. Protein: CASSTVRGPPYNEQFF.

V gene TRBV29-1 combines with J gene TRBJ2-1, with D perhaps matching TRBD1 or TRBD2 (5 bases each). V was trimmed by 4 bases and J by 0 bases, leaving 10 bases between them. The CDR3 spans 14 residues. CDR1 SQVTM and CDR2 ANQGSEA come from the germline V gene. Written as DNA, the CDR3 is TGCAGCGTTGGGGGCGGGTCCTCCTACAATGAGCAGTTCTTC. Its translation: CSVGGGSSYNEQFF.

This chain connects TRBV7-9 to TRBJ1-2; the D gene is possibly TRBD1 (5 bases). CDR1 is SEHNR, CDR2 FQNEAQ, per germline (reference sequence). The CDR3 contains 15 residues. V was pared by 0 bases and J by 7 bases, with 15 bases between. The CDR3 protein is CASSLAAGSESGYTF. The CDR3 bases are TGTGCCAGCAGCTTAGCTGCAGGGTCGGAGAGTGGCTACACCTTC.

Turning to this clonotype: It is unclear where the CDR3 begins or ends on the DNA, so no DNA is shown, and the CDR3 is as TCRdb lists it. The chain recombines TRBV23-1 with TRBJ2-2; the table assigns TRBD1, which was not confirmed against the DNA. TRBV23-1 is an ORF, and what it does is uncertain. Including both end residues, the CDR3 is 15 amino acids long. The CDR3 reads CASSHPAVTPGSCFF.

The rearrangement links TRBV3-1 to TRBJ2-7; weak D call: TRBD1 (7 bases). There are 15 residues in the CDR3. Trimming pared 5 bases from V and 2 bases from J, leaving 16 bases between. Germline CDR1 reads LGHDT; CDR2 reads YNNKEL (reference sequence). CDR3: CASSSRGGGTYEQYF. CDR3 in DNA: TGTGCCAGCAGCTCCCGTGGAGGGGGCACCTACGAGCAGTACTTC.

V gene TRBV11-2 combines with J gene TRBJ2-3, with TRBD2 identical over 11 bases. The CDR3 runs to 16 residues. V was clipped by 2 bases and J by 2 bases; unmatched bases: 3. Looked up from germline, CDR1 is SGHAT and CDR2 is FQNNGV. The CDR3, as DNA: TGTGCCAGCAGCTTATTTAGCGGGAGGGCCACAGATACGCAGTATTTT. This gives the protein CASSLFSGRATDTQYF.

This chain connects TRBV2 to TRBJ1-1; D gene uncertain. In germline, CDR1 is SNHLY, CDR2 FYNNEI. The germline V and J ends were trimmed by 6 bases and 0 bases, with 17 bases remaining between them. This CDR3 spans 16 amino acids. CDR3: CASRRQLMQMNTEAFF. The CDR3 region has the DNA TGTGCCAGCAGACGGCAGCTGATGCAAATGAACACTGAAGCTTTCTTT.